The T cell receptor (beta chain) under discussion was sequenced for a study of monozygotic twins with inflammatory bowel disease. Germline V gene lookup returns CDR1 SGHTA and CDR2 FQGNSA. This CDR3 comprises 12 residues. TCRdb reworked the 5' RACE reads into one entry per CDR3 protein, no DNA. This sample contains about 440,000 distinct CDR3 sequences. For every donor, one blood sample of 2.5 to 3 ml was drawn. Input material: blood. V usage is TRBV7-2 and J usage is TRBJ2-3. The clonotype comes from a human donor with ulcerative colitis or Crohn's disease, or a healthy co-twin of an affected twin (not recorded which). CDR3 residues: CAVAERTDTQYF.